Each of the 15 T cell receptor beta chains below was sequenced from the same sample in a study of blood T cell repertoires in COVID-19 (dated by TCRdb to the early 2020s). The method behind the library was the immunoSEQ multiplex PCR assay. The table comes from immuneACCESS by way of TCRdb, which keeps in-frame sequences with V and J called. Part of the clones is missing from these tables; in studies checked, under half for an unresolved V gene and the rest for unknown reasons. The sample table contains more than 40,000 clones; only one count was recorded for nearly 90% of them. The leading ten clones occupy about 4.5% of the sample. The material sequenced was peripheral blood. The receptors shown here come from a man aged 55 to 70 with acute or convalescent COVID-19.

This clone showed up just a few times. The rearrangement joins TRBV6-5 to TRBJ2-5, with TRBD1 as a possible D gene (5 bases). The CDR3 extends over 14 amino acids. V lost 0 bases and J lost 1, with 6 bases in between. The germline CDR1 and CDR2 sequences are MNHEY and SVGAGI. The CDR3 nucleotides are TGTGCCAGCAGTTACTCAACAGGCCAAGAGACCCAGTACTTC. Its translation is CASSYSTGQETQYF.

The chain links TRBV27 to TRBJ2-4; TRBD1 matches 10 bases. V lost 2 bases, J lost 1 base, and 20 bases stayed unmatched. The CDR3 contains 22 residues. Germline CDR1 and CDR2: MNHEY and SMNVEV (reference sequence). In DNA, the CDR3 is TGTGCCAGCAGTTTACTTCCCCCAGCCGACAGGGGGCTCGTCGTTGCCAAAAACATTCAGTACTTC. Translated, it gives CASSLLPPADRGLVVAKNIQYF.

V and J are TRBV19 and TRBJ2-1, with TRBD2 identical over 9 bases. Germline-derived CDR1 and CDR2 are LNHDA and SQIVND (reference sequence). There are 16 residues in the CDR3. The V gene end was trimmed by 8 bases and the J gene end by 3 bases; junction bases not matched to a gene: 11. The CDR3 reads CASQWKRGANYNEQFF. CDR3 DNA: TGTGCCAGTCAGTGGAAGCGGGGGGCGAACTACAATGAGCAGTTCTTC.

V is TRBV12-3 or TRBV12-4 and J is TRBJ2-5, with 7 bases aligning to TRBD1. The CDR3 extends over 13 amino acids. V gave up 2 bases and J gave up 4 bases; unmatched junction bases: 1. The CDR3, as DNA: TGTGCCAGCAGTTTAAACAGGGGAGAGACCCAGTACTTC. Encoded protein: CASSLNRGETQYF.

This chain's CDR3 is CASGNDRVLINYGYTF. The DNA of the CDR3 is TGTGCCAGCGGAAACGACAGGGTCTTGATTAACTATGGCTACACCTTC. This sequence joins TRBV6-6 and TRBJ1-2; TRBD1 matches 7 bases. Germline-derived CDR1 and CDR2 are MNHNY and SVGAGI (reference sequence). V lost 8 bases and J lost 1; bases outside the gene matches: 13. The CDR3 loop spans 16 amino acids.

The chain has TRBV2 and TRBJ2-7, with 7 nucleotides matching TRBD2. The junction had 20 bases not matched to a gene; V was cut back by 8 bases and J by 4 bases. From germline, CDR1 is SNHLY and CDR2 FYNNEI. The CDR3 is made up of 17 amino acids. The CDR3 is CASFLGQGGAGEYEQYF. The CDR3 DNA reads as TGTGCCAGCTTTCTCGGGCAGGGCGGCGCGGGGGAGTACGAGCAGTACTTC.

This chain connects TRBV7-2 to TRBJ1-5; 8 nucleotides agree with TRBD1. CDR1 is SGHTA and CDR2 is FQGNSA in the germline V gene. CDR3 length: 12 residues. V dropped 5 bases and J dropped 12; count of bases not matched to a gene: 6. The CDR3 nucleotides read TGTGCCAGCAGCGGGACAGGTCGGGGCCAGCATTTT. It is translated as CASSGTGRGQHF.

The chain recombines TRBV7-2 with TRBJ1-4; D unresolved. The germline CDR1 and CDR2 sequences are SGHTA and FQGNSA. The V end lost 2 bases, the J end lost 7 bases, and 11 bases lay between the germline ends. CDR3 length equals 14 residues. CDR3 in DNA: TGTGCCAGCAGCTTAAGTCGGGGTGGTGAAAAACTGTTTTTT. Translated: CASSLSRGGEKLFF.

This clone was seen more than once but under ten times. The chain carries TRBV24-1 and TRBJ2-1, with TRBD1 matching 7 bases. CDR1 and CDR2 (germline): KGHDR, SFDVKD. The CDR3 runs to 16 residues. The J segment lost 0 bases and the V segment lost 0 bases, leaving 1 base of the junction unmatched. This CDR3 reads CATSDLRQGSYNEQFF. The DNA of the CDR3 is TGTGCCACCAGTGATTTGAGACAGGGCTCCTACAATGAGCAGTTCTTC.

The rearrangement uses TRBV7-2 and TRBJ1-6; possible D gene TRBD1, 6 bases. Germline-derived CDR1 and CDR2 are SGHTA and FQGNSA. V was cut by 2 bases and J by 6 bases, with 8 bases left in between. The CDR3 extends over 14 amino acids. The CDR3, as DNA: TGTGCCAGCAGCTTAACAGGGCTTAATTCACCCCTCCACTTT. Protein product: CASSLTGLNSPLHF.

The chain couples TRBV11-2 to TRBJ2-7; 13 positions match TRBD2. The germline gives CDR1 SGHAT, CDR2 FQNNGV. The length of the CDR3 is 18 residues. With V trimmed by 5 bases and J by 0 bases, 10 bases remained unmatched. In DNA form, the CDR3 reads TGTGCCAGCAGCCTTCGGACTAGCGGGGGTACCTCCTCCTACGAGCAGTACTTC. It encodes CASSLRTSGGTSSYEQYF. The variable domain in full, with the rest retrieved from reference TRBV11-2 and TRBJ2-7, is EAGVAQSPRYKIIEKRQSVAFWCNPISGHATLYWYQQILGQGPKLLIQFQNNGVVDDSQLPKDRFSAERLKGVDSTLKIQPAKLEDSAVYLCASSLRTSGGTSSYEQYFGPGTRLTVT.

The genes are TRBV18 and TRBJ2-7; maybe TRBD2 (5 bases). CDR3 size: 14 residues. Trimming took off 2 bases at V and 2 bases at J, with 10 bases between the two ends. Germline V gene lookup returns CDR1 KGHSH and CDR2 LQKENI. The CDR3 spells CASSPGREPYEQYF. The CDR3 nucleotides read TGTGCCAGCTCACCAGGCCGGGAACCCTACGAGCAGTACTTC.

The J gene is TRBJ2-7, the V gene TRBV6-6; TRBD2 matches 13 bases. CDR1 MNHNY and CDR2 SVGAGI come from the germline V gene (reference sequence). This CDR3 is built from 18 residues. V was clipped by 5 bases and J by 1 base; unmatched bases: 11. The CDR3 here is CASSPALGLAGTSYEQYF. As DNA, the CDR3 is TGTGCCAGCAGTCCCGCATTGGGACTAGCGGGGACGTCCTACGAGCAGTACTTC.

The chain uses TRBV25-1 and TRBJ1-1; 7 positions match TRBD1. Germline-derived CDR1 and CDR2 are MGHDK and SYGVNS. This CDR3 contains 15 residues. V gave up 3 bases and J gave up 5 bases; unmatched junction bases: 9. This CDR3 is CASSERQGGRTEAFF. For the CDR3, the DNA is TGTGCCAGCAGTGAGAGACAGGGAGGAAGAACTGAAGCTTTCTTT.

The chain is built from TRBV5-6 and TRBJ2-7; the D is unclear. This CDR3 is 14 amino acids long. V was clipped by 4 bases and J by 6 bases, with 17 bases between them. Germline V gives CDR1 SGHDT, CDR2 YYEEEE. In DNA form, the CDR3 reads TGTGCCAGCAGCCCACGTAACCTTCGAGCCGAGCAGTACTTC. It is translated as CASSPRNLRAEQYF.